This TCR beta chain came from a study of CD8 T cells in ankylosing spondylitis. General observations from the study: In synovial fluid and blood from reactive arthritis, some motif variants were previously reported. The clones that were linked to disease were reported to be significantly enriched in matched synovial fluid samples from ankylosing spondylitis patients.

TCRdb re-analysed the 5' RACE reads in MiXCR, keeping a single row per CDR3 protein. Here the sample spans about 100,000 distinct CDR3 sequences, 7.5% to 9% being singletons. This clonotype came up many times. Its antigen is unidentified. The TCR comes from a male donor with ankylosing spondylitis or in good health (not recorded which). Sequenced: blood, either unsorted or a sorted T cell fraction (not recorded which).

The CDR3, as DNA: TGTGCCAGCAGCCAATCTTACGGGGCCGGTCAGCCCCAGCATTTT. Translated: CASSQSYGAGQPQHF. The V gene is TRBV3-1, the J gene TRBJ1-5, with D perhaps matching TRBD1 (5 bases). The CDR3 loop spans 15 amino acids. Trimming removed 2 bases from V and 6 bases from J, with 14 bases in between. Germline V CDR1 and CDR2: LGHDT, YNNKEL (reference sequence). The variable domain in full, completed from reference TRBV3-1 and TRBJ1-5, reads DTAVSQTPKYLVTQMGNDKSIKCEQNLGHDTMYWYKQDSKKFLKIMFSYNNKELIINETVPNRFSPKSPDKAHLNLHINSLELGDSAVYFCASSQSYGAGQPQHFGDGTRLSIL.